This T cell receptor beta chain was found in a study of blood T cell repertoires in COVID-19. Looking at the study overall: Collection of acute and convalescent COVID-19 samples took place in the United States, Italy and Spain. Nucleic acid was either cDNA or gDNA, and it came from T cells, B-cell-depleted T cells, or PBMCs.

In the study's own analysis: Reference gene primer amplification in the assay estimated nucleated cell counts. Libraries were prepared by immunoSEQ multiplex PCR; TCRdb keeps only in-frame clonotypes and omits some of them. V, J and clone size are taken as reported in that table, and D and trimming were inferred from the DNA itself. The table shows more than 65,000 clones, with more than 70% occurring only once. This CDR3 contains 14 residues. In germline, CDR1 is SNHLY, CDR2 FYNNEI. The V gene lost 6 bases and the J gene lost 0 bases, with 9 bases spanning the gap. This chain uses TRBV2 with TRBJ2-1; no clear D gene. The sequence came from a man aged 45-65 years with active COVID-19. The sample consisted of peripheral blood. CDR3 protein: CASSKLSSYNEQFF. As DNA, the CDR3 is TGTGCCAGCAGCAAACTGAGCTCCTACAATGAGCAGTTCTTC.